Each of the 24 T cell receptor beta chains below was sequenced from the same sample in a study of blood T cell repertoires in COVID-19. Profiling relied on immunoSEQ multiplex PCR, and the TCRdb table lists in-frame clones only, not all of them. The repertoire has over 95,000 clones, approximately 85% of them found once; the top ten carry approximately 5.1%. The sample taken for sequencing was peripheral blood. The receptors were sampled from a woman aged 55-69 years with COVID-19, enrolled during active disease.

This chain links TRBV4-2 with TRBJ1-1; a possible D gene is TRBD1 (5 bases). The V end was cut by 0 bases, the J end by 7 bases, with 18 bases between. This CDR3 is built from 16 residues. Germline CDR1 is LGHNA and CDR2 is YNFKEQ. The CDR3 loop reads CASSQDTRHRQGEAFF. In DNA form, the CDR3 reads TGTGCCAGCAGCCAAGATACGAGACACCGTCAGGGTGAAGCTTTCTTT.

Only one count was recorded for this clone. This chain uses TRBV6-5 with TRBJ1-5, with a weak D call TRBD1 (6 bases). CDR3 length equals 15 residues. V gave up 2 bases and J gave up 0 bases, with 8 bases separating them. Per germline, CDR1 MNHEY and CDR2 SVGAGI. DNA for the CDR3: TGTGCCAGCAGTTACAGGGGGAATAGCAATCAGCCCCAGCATTTT. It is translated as CASSYRGNSNQPQHF.

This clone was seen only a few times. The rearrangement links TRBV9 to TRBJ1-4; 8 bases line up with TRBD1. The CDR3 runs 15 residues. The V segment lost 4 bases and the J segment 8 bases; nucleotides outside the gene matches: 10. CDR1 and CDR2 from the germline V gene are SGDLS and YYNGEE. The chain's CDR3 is CASSPRTGTAEKLFF. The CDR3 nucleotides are TGTGCCAGCAGCCCCCGGACAGGGACGGCCGAAAAACTGTTTTTT.

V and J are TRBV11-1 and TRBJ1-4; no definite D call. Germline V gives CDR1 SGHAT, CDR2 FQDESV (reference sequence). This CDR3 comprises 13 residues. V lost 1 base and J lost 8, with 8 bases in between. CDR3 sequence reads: CASSLDTEEKLFF. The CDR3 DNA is TGTGCCAGCAGCTTAGACACGGAGGAAAAACTGTTTTTT.

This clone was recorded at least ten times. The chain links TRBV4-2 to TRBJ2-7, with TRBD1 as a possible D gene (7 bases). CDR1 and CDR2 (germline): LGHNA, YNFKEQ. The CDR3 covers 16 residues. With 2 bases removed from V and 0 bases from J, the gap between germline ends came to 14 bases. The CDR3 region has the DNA TGTGCCAGCAGCCAACCGGGGCAGGGGGGCTCCTACGAGCAGTACTTC. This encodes CASSQPGQGGSYEQYF.

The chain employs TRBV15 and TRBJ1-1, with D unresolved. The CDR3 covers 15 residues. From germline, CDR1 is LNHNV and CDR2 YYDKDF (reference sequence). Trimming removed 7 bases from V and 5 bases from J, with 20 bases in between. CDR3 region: CATTTLTPQQTEAFF. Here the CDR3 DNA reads TGTGCCACCACAACGTTGACACCCCAACAGACTGAAGCTTTCTTT.

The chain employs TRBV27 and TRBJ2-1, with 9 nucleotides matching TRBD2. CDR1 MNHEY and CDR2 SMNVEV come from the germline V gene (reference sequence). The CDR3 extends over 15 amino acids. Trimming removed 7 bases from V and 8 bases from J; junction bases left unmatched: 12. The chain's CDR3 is CASTRRAGGLDEQFF. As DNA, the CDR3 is TGTGCCAGCACACGGAGAGCGGGGGGCTTAGATGAGCAGTTCTTC.

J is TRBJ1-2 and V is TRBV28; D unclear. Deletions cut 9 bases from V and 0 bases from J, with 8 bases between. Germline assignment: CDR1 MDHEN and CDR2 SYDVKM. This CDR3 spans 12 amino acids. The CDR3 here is CASRVANYGYTF. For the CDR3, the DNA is TGTGCCAGTAGAGTCGCTAACTATGGCTACACCTTC.

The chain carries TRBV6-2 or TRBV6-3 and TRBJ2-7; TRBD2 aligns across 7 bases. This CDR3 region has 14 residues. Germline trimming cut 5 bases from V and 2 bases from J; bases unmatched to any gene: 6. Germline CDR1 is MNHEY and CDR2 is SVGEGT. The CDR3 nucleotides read TGTGCCAGCAGTGGGCTAGCGGAGGCCTACGAGCAGTACTTC. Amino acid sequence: CASSGLAEAYEQYF.

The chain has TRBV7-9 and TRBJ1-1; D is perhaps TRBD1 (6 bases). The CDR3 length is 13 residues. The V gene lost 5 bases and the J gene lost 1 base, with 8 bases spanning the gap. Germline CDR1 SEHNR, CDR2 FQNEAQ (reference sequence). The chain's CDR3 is CASSADRNTEAFF. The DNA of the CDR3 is TGTGCCAGCAGCGCGGACAGGAACACTGAAGCTTTCTTT.

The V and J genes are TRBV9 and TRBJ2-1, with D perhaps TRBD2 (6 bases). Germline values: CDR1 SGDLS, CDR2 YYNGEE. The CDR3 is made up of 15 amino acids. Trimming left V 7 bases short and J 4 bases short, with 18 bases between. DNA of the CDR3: TGTGCCAGCGCGGGACCGGGTGGGAATTACAATGAGCAGTTCTTC. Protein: CASAGPGGNYNEQFF.

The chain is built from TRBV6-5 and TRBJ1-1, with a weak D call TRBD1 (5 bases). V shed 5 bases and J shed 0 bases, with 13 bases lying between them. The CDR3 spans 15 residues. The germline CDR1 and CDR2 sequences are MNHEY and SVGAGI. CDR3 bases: TGTGCCAGCAGTAGAACACAGGTATTGAACACTGAAGCTTTCTTT. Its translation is CASSRTQVLNTEAFF.

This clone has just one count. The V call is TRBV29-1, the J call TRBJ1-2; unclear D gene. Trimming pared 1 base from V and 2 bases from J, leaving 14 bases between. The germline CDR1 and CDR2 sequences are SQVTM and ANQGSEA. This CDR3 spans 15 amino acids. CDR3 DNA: TGCAGCGTTGAAGGCCCGGGGAGGGCAAACTATGGCTACACCTTC. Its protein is CSVEGPGRANYGYTF. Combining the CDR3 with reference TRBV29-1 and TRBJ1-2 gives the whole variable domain SAVISQKPSRDICQRGTSLTIQCQVDSQVTMMFWYRQQPGQSLTLIATANQGSEATYESGFVIDKFPISRPNLTFSTLTVSNMSPEDSSIYLCSVEGPGRANYGYTFGSGTRLTVV.

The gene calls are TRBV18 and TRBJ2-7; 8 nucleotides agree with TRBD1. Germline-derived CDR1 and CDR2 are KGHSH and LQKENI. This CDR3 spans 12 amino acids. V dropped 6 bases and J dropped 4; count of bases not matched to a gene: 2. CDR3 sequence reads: CASSQGAYEQYF. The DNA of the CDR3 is TGTGCCAGCTCGCAGGGGGCATACGAGCAGTACTTC. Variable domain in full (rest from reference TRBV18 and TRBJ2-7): NAGVMQNPRHLVRRRGQEARLRCSPMKGHSHVYWYRQLPEEGLKFMVYLQKENIIDESGMPKERFSAEFPKEGPSILRIQQVVRGDSAAYFCASSQGAYEQYFGPGTRLTVT.

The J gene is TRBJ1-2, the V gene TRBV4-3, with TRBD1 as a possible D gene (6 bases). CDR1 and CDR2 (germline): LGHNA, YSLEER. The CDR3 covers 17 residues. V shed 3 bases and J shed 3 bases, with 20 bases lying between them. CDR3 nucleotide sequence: TGCGCCAGCAGCCACTCTATCGGAGGGGGGGATGACTATGGCTACACCTTC. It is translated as CASSHSIGGGDDYGYTF.

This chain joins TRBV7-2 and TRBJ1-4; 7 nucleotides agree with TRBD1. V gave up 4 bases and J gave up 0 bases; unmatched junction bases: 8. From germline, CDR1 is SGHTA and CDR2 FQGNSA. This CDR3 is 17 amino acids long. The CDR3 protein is CASSSPGQDPTNEKLFF. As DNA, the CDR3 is TGTGCCAGCAGCTCACCCGGACAGGACCCAACTAATGAAAAACTGTTTTTT.

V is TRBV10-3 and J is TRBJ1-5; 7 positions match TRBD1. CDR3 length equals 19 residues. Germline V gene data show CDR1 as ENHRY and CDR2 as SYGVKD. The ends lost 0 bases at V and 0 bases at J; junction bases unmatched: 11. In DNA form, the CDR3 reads TGTGCCATCAGTGAGTCGAAGGCTGGGACAGAATATAGCAATCAGCCCCAGCATTTT. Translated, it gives CAISESKAGTEYSNQPQHF.

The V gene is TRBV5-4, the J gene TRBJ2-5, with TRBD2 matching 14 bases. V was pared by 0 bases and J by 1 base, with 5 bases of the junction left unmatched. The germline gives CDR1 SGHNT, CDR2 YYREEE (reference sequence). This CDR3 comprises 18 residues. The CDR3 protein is CASSLGGTSGGFQETQYF. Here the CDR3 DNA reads TGTGCCAGCAGCTTGGGTGGGACTAGCGGGGGTTTCCAAGAGACCCAGTACTTC.

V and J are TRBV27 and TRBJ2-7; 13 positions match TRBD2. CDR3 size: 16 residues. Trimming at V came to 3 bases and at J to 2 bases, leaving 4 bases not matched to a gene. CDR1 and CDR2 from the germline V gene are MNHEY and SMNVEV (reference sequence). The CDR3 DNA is TGTGCCAGCAGTTTCCAGACTAGCGGGGGGCCCTACGAGCAGTACTTC. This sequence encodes CASSFQTSGGPYEQYF.

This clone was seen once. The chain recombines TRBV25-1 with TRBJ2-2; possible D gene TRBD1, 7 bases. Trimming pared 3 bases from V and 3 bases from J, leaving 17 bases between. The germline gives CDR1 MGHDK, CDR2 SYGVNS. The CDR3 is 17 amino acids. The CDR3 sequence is CASSDLVEGAHTGELFF. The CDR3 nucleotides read TGTGCCAGCAGTGACCTAGTGGAGGGGGCGCACACCGGGGAGCTGTTTTTT. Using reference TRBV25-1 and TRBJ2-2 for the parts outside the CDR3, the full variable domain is EADIYQTPRYLVIGTGKKITLECSQTMGHDKMYWYQQDPGMELHLIHYSYGVNSTEKGDLSSESTVSRIRTEHFPLTLESARPSHTSQYLCASSDLVEGAHTGELFFGEGSRLTVL.

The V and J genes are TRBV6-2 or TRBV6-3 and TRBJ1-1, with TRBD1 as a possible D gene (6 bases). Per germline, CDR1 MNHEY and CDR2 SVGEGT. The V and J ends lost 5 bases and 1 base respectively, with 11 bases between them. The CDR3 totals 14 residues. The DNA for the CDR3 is TGTGCCAGCAGTAACCCACAGGGGAACACTGAAGCTTTCTTT. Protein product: CASSNPQGNTEAFF.

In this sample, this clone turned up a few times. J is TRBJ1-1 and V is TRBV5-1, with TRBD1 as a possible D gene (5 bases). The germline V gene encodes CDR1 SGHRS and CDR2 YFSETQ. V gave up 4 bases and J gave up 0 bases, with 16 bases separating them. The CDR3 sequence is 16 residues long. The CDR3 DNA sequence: TGCGCCAGCAGCCCCCACACTCCGACAGTGAACACTGAAGCTTTCTTT. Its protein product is CASSPHTPTVNTEAFF.

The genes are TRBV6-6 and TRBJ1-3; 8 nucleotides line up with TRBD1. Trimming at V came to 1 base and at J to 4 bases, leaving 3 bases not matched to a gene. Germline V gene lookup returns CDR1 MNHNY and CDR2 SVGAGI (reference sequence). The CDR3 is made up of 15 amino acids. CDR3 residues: CASSYLQGEGNTIYF. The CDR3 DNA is TGTGCCAGCAGTTACTTACAGGGGGAGGGAAACACCATATATTTT.

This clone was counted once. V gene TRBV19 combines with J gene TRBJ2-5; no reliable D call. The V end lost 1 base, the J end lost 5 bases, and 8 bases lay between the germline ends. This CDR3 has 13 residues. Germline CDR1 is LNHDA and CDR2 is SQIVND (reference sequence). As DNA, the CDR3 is TGTGCCAGTAGTATAGCCATACGGGAGACCCAGTACTTC. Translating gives CASSIAIRETQYF.